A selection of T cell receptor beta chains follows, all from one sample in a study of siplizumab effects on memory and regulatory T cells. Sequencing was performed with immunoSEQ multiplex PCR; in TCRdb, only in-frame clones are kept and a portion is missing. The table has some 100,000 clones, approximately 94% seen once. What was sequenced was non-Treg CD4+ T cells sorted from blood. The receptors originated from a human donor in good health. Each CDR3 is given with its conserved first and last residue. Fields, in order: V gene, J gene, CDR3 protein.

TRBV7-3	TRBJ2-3	CASTPGGGSDTQYF
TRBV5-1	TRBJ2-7	CASSPNSGTGGEQYF
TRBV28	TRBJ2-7	CASSLQLQFGEQYF
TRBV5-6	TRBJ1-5	CASSLVGGSNQPQHF
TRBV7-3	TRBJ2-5	CASSPRGDRETQYF
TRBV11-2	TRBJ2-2	CATDENTGELFF
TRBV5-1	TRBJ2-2	CASRLAGGRELFF
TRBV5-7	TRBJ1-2	CASSYRGRGYTF
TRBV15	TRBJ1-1	CATSRGAGSPEAFF
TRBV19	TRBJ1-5	CASSIGRGAGQPQHF
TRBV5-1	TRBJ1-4	CASSNQPGESNEKLFF
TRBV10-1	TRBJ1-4	CASSPFRTGTEKLFF
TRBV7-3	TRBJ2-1	CASSQTSGPYNEQFF
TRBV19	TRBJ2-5	CASRPGQNKETQYF
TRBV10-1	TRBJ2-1	CASSKQGASSYNEQFF
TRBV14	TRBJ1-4	CASSRSTGTLEKLFF
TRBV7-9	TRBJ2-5	CASSLLLVRATQETQYF
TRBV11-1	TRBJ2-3	CASSLAVSTDTQYF
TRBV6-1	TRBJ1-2	CATNRDLNYGYTF
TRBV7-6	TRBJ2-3	CASSLGLAGADTQYF
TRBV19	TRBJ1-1	CASSGSVGTEAFF
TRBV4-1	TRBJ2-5	CASSQDSGDHAPKTQYF
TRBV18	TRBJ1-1	CASSPSGWRQSEEAFF
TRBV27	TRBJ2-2	CASSPRTSGRTVGELFF
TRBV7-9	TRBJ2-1	CASSPYRIGSPRFF
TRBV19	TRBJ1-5	CASSTLHGSNQPQHF
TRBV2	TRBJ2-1	CASSELVAGFNEQFF
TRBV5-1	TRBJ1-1	CASSRTGKATEAFF
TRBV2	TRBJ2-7	CASSEGGSGPYEQYF
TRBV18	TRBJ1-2	CASSGIRDSYYGYTF
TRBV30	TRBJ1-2	CAWNLKGAGQDYTF
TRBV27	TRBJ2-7	CASSTTGRTNSYEQYF
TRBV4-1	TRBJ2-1	CASRWTGTSGRNEQFF
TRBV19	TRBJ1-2	CASSSFVGYGYTF
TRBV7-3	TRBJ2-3	CASSLMTGTDTQYF
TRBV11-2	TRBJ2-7	CASSSRDIYEQYF
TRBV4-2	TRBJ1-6	CASSQVRQTNSPLHF
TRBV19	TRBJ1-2	CASSIGGQGNYGYTF
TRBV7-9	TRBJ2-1	CASSDRRRGDEQFF
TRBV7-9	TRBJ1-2	CASSPGIVPNYGYTF
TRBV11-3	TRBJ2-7	CASSLGYRVDNSYEQYF
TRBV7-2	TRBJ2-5	CASSPPGGEGQETQYF
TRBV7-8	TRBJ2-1	CASSFAGSYNEQFF
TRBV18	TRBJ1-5	CASTPGAPSNQPQHF
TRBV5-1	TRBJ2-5	CASTQAGEPEETQYF
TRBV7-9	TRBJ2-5	CASREAGGPRETQYF
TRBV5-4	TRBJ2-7	CASSSPRTSGEGQYF
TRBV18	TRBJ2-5	CASSLRGLAGEGETQYF